The 29 T cell receptor beta chains below were found in one sample sequenced in a study of blood T cells in healthy people across ages. A second about 7 to 11 cycle PCR used barcoded and J-beta primers. TCRdb independently ran MiXCR on the 5' RACE reads; one entry per CDR3 protein. The data show hundreds of thousands of distinct CDR3 sequences, 40% to 45% seen once. Sequences were obtained from blood. These TCRs come from a man aged 80 or over in good health.

The genes are TRBV18 and TRBJ2-4; tentatively, D is TRBD1 (5 bases). There are 16 residues in the CDR3. Germline CDR1 reads KGHSH; CDR2 reads LQKENI. Trimming removed 0 bases at V and 0 bases at J, with 9 bases between. CDR3 DNA: TGTGCCAGCTCACCACCGTCAGGGTTAGCCAAAAACATTCAGTACTTC. This sequence encodes CASSPPSGLAKNIQYF.

The table lists this clonotype with a few counts. This sequence joins TRBV6-2 or TRBV6-3 and TRBJ1-2; 12 bases are shared with TRBD1. Germline lookup yields CDR1 MNHEY and CDR2 SVGEGT. This CDR3 comprises 14 residues. V lost 5 bases to trimming and J lost 7 bases; unmatched junction nucleotides: 5. CDR3 nucleotide sequence: TGTGCCAGCAGTCCGGGACAGGGGGCGCTTGGCTACACCTTC. Protein sequence: CASSPGQGALGYTF.

This clonotype was detected a few times. The chain recombines TRBV9 with TRBJ2-5; D may be TRBD1 or TRBD2 (5 bases each). Per the germline V gene, CDR1 is SGDLS and CDR2 is YYNGEE. The V end lost 0 bases, the J end lost 1 base, and 10 bases lay between the germline ends. CDR3 length equals 15 residues. As DNA, the CDR3 is TGTGCCAGCAGCGTAGTGCAGGGACGCCAAGAGACCCAGTACTTC. It is translated as CASSVVQGRQETQYF.

The chain is built from TRBV4-2 and TRBJ2-3; 9 bases are a match to TRBD2. The CDR3 totals 16 residues. Germline lookup yields CDR1 LGHNA and CDR2 YNFKEQ. V shed 7 bases and J 6 bases; nucleotides not matched to a gene: 14. The CDR3 nucleotides are TGTGCCAGCACCCAGCTAGCGGGATTGTCGAAGGATACGCAGTATTTT. It specifies CASTQLAGLSKDTQYF.

V is TRBV10-3 and J is TRBJ2-3; TRBD1 might be the D (5 bases). The ends were cut back, 6 bases at V and 2 bases at J, with 21 bases in the middle. The germline gives CDR1 ENHRY, CDR2 SYGVKD. This CDR3 region has 17 residues. The CDR3 spells CAISRAAAGYLTDTQYF. CDR3 bases: TGTGCCATCAGCCGGGCTGCGGCAGGGTACCTCACAGATACGCAGTATTTT.

The chain employs TRBV28 and TRBJ2-1; no clear D. The CDR3 extends over 16 amino acids. Germline V lookup: CDR1 MDHEN, CDR2 SYDVKM. V lost 3 bases and J 0 bases, leaving 12 bases between the germline ends. The CDR3 reads CASSLRRASSYNEQFF. The CDR3 nucleotides are TGTGCCAGCAGTTTGAGAAGAGCCAGCTCCTACAATGAGCAGTTCTTC.

The V call is TRBV6-1, the J call TRBJ2-7; possibly TRBD1 for D (6 bases). V was clipped by 7 bases and J by 3 bases, with 13 bases between them. Germline V lookup: CDR1 MNHNS, CDR2 SASEGT. The CDR3 runs to 13 residues. CDR3 region: CASTLRGNYEQYF. DNA for the CDR3: TGTGCCAGCACCCTCAGGGGCAACTACGAGCAGTACTTC.

As DNA, the CDR3 is TGTGCCAGCAGCAAAGGGATTAGGGGCGGGAGGACCTACAATGAGCAGTTCTTC. It codes for CASSKGIRGGRTYNEQFF. This chain joins TRBV21-1 and TRBJ2-1; the DNA was not used to check the table's D call, TRBD1. TRBV21-1 is described as a pseudogene. The CDR3 is 18 amino acids.

This clonotype occurred a few times. J is TRBJ2-7 and V is TRBV4-1; D uncertain. Germline CDR1 is MGHRA and CDR2 is YSYEKL. V was cut by 2 bases and J by 0 bases, with 11 bases left in between. CDR3 size: 15 residues. The CDR3 is CASSQTGSLSYEQYF. The CDR3 coding sequence is TGCGCCAGCAGCCAAACCGGATCGCTCTCCTACGAGCAGTACTTC.

This clonotype was picked up a small number of times. This sequence joins TRBV7-2 and TRBJ2-7, with 10 positions matching TRBD2. The V gene's germline CDR1 is SGHTA and CDR2 FQGNSA. There are 15 residues in the CDR3. V trimming: 5 bases; J trimming: 6 bases; junction bases outside the gene matches: 10. CDR3 region: CASSLLAGVGTEQYF. CDR3 bases: TGTGCCAGCAGCCTCCTAGCGGGAGTGGGGACCGAGCAGTACTTC.

The chain employs TRBV6-1 and TRBJ2-7, with 7 positions matching TRBD1. Germline-derived CDR1 and CDR2 are MNHNS and SASEGT. There are 16 residues in the CDR3. V gave up 6 bases and J gave up 0 bases; unmatched junction bases: 11. Here the CDR3 DNA reads TGTGCCAGCAGGCTCACCCGGGACAGACTCTCCTACGAGCAGTACTTC. This encodes CASRLTRDRLSYEQYF.

This clonotype has just a few counts. The V gene is TRBV13, the J gene TRBJ2-5, with 8 bases fitting TRBD1. Germline V CDR1 and CDR2: PRHDT, FYEKMQ (reference sequence). Losses at the gene ends were 5 bases for V and 5 bases for J; bases not matched to a gene: 10. The length of the CDR3 is 15 residues. CDR3 sequence reads: CASSRDRSGSETQYF. In nucleotides, the CDR3 is TGTGCCAGCAGCCGGGACAGGTCCGGGTCGGAGACCCAGTACTTC.

This chain uses TRBV29-1 with TRBJ2-3; D unclear. Germline V CDR1 and CDR2: SQVTM, ANQGSEA. The CDR3 covers 13 residues. Trimming pared 3 bases from V and 3 bases from J, leaving 10 bases between. CDR3 sequence (DNA): TGCAGCGTTGAGGTCCGAAGGACAGATACGCAGTATTTT. Its protein is CSVEVRRTDTQYF.

This clonotype was recorded a few times. The rearrangement uses TRBV12-3 or TRBV12-4 and TRBJ2-1; 11 bases are shared with TRBD2. This CDR3 is built from 16 residues. Trimming cost V 3 bases and J 5 bases; bases outside gene matches: 6. Written as DNA, the CDR3 is TGTGCCAGCAGTTTTGGTCTAGCGGGAGGAGACAATGAGCAGTTCTTC. Amino acids: CASSFGLAGGDNEQFF.

The CDR3 protein is CASSATGGYGYTF. CDR3 bases: TGCGCCAGCAGCGCCACGGGGGGCTATGGCTACACCTTC. The rearrangement links TRBV5-1 to TRBJ1-2; possibly TRBD1 for D (5 bases). The ends were cut back, 4 bases at V and 4 bases at J, with 11 bases in the middle. Germline CDR1 SGHRS, CDR2 YFSETQ. This CDR3 spans 13 amino acids. Full variable domain (rest looked up from reference TRBV5-1 and TRBJ1-2): KAGVTQTPRYLIKTRGQQVTLSCSPISGHRSVSWYQQTPGQGLQFLFEYFSETQRNKGNFPGRFSGRQFSNSRSEMNVSTLELGDSALYLCASSATGGYGYTFGSGTRLTVV.

This clonotype was detected only a few times. The chain carries TRBV24-1 and TRBJ2-1; TRBD1 agrees at 11 bases. V trimming: 5 bases; J trimming: 7 bases; junction bases outside the gene matches: 6. Germline V CDR1 and CDR2: KGHDR, SFDVKD. This CDR3 has 15 amino acids. The CDR3 protein is CATSGSGTGGNEQFF. CDR3 sequence (DNA): TGTGCCACCAGTGGGAGCGGGACAGGGGGGAATGAGCAGTTCTTC.

The genes are TRBV20-1 and TRBJ2-1, with TRBD2 matching over 8 bases. J was trimmed by 7 bases and V by 3 bases; bases with no gene match: 5. Germline CDR1 reads DFQATT; CDR2 reads SNEGSKA (reference sequence). The CDR3 consists of 13 residues. The CDR3 is CSASSGSSNEQFF. CDR3 DNA: TGCAGTGCTAGCAGCGGGAGCTCGAATGAGCAGTTCTTC.

The J gene is TRBJ1-5, the V gene TRBV6-6; TRBD1 matches 10 bases. The CDR3 consists of 17 residues. V gave up 7 bases and J gave up 0 bases; unmatched junction bases: 9. The germline V gene has CDR1 MNHNY and CDR2 SVGAGI (reference sequence). The CDR3 DNA follows: TGTGCCAGCACCGTGCAGGGACAGGGGTATAGCAATCAGCCCCAGCATTTT. Its protein is CASTVQGQGYSNQPQHF.

This clonotype was counted a few times. The chain couples TRBV20-1 to TRBJ2-3, with D tentatively TRBD2 (5 bases). There are 15 residues in the CDR3. Germline V gives CDR1 DFQATT, CDR2 SNEGSKA (reference sequence). V lost 2 bases and J lost 1, with 13 bases in between. This chain's CDR3 is CSARRAGGRTDTQYF. CDR3 bases: TGCAGTGCTAGACGGGCGGGCGGACGCACAGATACGCAGTATTTT.

This clonotype was seen a handful of times. This rearrangement joins TRBV18 to TRBJ2-1, with 10 bases that match TRBD2. J was trimmed by 8 bases and V by 3 bases; bases with no gene match: 4. Germline V CDR1 and CDR2: KGHSH, LQKENI. This CDR3 has 14 residues. CDR3: CASSPPAGGDEQFF. For the CDR3, the DNA is TGTGCCAGCTCACCTCCAGCGGGGGGGGATGAGCAGTTCTTC.

J is TRBJ2-5 and V is TRBV6-2 or TRBV6-3, with 12 bases fitting TRBD2. Germline V gene data show CDR1 as MNHEY and CDR2 as SVGEGT. The CDR3 extends over 15 amino acids. V lost 6 bases to trimming and J lost 3 bases; unmatched junction nucleotides: 5. CDR3: CASRRLAGVEETQYF. The CDR3 bases are TGTGCCAGCAGGAGACTAGCGGGAGTTGAAGAGACCCAGTACTTC.

V is TRBV4-3 and J is TRBJ2-3; 7 bases map to TRBD1. The CDR3 totals 17 residues. Germline V gene data show CDR1 as LGHNA and CDR2 as YSLEER. V shed 3 bases and J 5 bases; nucleotides not matched to a gene: 14. CDR3 protein: CASSQERQGKKGDTQYF. The CDR3 DNA follows: TGCGCCAGCAGCCAGGAACGACAGGGTAAAAAGGGAGATACGCAGTATTTT.

This clonotype was counted only a few times. This chain connects TRBV15 to TRBJ1-1; no clear D gene. The CDR3 has 17 residues. Germline values: CDR1 LNHNV, CDR2 YYDKDF (reference sequence). Trimming pared 5 bases from V and 3 bases from J, leaving 22 bases between. The CDR3 region has the DNA TGTGCCACCAGCCTAAAGCGCGCGGGATCGGTGTACACTGAAGCTTTCTTT. Translating gives CATSLKRAGSVYTEAFF.

The chain combines TRBV9 with TRBJ2-5; 7 bases match TRBD1. Germline CDR1 is SGDLS and CDR2 is YYNGEE. The J segment lost 2 bases and the V segment lost 3 bases, leaving 19 bases of the junction unmatched. The CDR3 spans 19 residues. The CDR3 here is CASSGDAPPGQASQETQYF. CDR3 bases: TGTGCCAGCAGCGGAGACGCGCCCCCCGGACAGGCCAGTCAAGAGACCCAGTACTTC.

This clonotype was counted between two and nine times. CDR3: CATSRDDTRYGYTF. Written as DNA, the CDR3 is TGTGCCACCAGCAGAGACGACACCCGCTATGGCTACACCTTC. The gene calls are TRBV15 and TRBJ1-2; D uncertain. V was trimmed by 0 bases and J by 4 bases, leaving 9 bases between them. This CDR3 spans 14 amino acids. From germline, CDR1 is LNHNV and CDR2 YYDKDF (reference sequence).

V and J are TRBV12-5 and TRBJ2-1; 9 nucleotides agree with TRBD2. The CDR3 has 15 residues. The trim removed 7 bases at V and 10 bases at J, leaving 14 bases unmatched. The germline V gene has CDR1 LGHNT and CDR2 FRNRAP. The CDR3 nucleotides are TGTGCTAGTGCCATGGGCGGGGGGGCCATGGGGGAGCAGTTCTTC. It is translated as CASAMGGGAMGEQFF.

This clonotype was observed a few times. The V call is TRBV11-2, the J call TRBJ2-1; 7 nucleotides line up with TRBD1. Germline V lookup: CDR1 SGHAT, CDR2 FQNNGV. The CDR3 covers 13 residues. Unmatched junction bases numbered 9, after V lost 7 bases and J lost 9 bases. The DNA of the CDR3 is TGTGCCAGCAACCCCGATCCAGGGGGTGAGCAGTTCTTC. Residues: CASNPDPGGEQFF.

V is TRBV5-4 and J is TRBJ2-3; D is unresolved. Germline lookup yields CDR1 SGHNT and CDR2 YYREEE (reference sequence). V shed 1 base and J shed 0 bases, with 9 bases lying between them. The CDR3 contains 15 residues. CDR3 bases: TGTGCCAGCAGCTTGATACACACTAGCACAGATACGCAGTATTTT. Its translation: CASSLIHTSTDTQYF.

This clonotype appeared a few times. The V and J genes are TRBV7-8 and TRBJ2-5, with 8 bases aligning to TRBD2. The J call may be wrong; the DNA end is better matched by TRBJ2-7. This CDR3 comprises 15 residues. CDR1 and CDR2 (germline): SGHVS, FQNEAQ. This CDR3 is CASSTRGSGAYEQYF. CDR3 bases: TGTGCCAGCAGCACCCGCGGTAGCGGGGCCTACGAGCAGTACTTC.